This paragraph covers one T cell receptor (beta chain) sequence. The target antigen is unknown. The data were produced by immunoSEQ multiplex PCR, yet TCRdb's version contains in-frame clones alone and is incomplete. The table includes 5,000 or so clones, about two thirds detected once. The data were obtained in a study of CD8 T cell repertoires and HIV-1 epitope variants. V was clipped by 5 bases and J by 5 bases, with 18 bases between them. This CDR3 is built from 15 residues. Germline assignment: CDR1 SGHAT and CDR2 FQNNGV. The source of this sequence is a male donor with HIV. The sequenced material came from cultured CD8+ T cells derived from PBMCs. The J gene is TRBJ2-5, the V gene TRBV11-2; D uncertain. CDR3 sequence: CASSIKGIADETQYF. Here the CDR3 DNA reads TGTGCCAGCAGCATAAAAGGGATCGCAGACGAGACCCAGTACTTC.